This TCR beta chain was sequenced during a study of T cells in Graves' hyperthyroidism and ophthalmopathy. Findings and limits, study-wide: Ophthalmopathy prediction by the model preceded onset by a median roughly 6.3 months.

TCR beta CDR3 region amplification was performed from RNA transcripts. First-round RT-PCR of the TCR CDR3 relied on the HTBI primer set. TCRdb re-analysed the multiplex PCR reads in MiXCR, keeping a single row per CDR3 protein. This sample carries hundreds of thousands of distinct CDR3 sequences, roughly a quarter of them seen once, and the ten largest clones take 10% to 12%. The V gene's germline CDR1 is MNHEY and CDR2 SVGEGT. This CDR3 has 15 amino acids. V lost 7 bases and J 4 bases, leaving 19 bases between the germline ends. This clonotype was detected ten times or more. What it recognizes is unknown. Ophthalmopathy in the patients scored at least 3 on Clinical Activity Score and at least 4 on NOSPECS grade, lasting under 3 months. Based on clinical symptoms, serum thyroxine and TRAb, thyroid ultrasound and orbital computed tomography, diagnoses were reached.

This clonotype originated in a woman aged 25 to 39 with Graves' ophthalmopathy. The chain employs TRBV6-2 or TRBV6-3 and TRBJ1-2, with D unresolved. Sequenced material: blood. The chain's CDR3 is CASTYLDRVLYGYTF. The CDR3 DNA is TGTGCCAGCACCTACCTCGACCGGGTCCTCTATGGCTACACCTTC.